This TCR beta chain was captured in a study of graft-versus-host responses after intestinal transplantation. Overall study results and limits: Declining HvG levels early post-transplant were linked to peak circulating GvH clone levels.

Assay: immunoSEQ multiplex PCR; the TCRdb copy retains only in-frame clones and omits some. Of roughly 10,000 clones in the sample, 25% to 30% were seen once. Responders that carried the CFSE label, approximately 200,000 of them, were plated with approximately 200,000 irradiated, violet-dye-labeled stimulator cells. Sorted cells were CFSE-low CD3+CD4+ or CD3+CD8+ proliferating responders. The CDR3 spans 15 residues. Germline CDR1 SEHNR, CDR2 FQNEAQ (reference sequence). With 5 bases removed from V and 2 bases from J, the gap between germline ends came to 16 bases. This sequence originates from a human patient who received an intestinal transplant. The sequences come from alloreactive CD8+ T cells from a mixed lymphocyte reaction culture, collected before intestinal transplant. Subset described: CFSE-low proliferating T cells sorted from roughly 6-day pre-transplant mixed lymphocyte reaction (GvH or HvG direction). The chain has TRBV7-9 and TRBJ2-7; TRBD1 is a possible D gene (6 bases). CDR3 sequence: CASSTPGRGAYEQYF. For the CDR3, the DNA is TGTGCCAGCAGCACGCCGGGCAGGGGAGCCTACGAGCAGTACTTC.